A single sample gave rise to the 13 T cell receptor beta chains below, sequenced in a study of blood T cell repertoires in COVID-19. TCRdb's table, derived via immunoSEQ multiplex PCR, lists solely in-frame clones and lacks some. The data hold about 350,000 clones, with 88% observed a single time. The sample comprised PBMCs or T cells enriched from blood (not recorded which). These TCRs come from a woman aged 25 to 45 who had been exposed to COVID-19.

The CDR3 sequence is CASSLMAGLGGANVLTF. The CDR3 DNA is TGTGCCAGCAGCTTAATGGCAGGGCTAGGTGGGGCCAACGTCCTGACTTTC. The chain combines TRBV7-3 with TRBJ2-6; D is perhaps TRBD1 (5 bases). Germline V gene sequence: CDR1 SGHTA, CDR2 FQGTGA. The V gene lost 1 base and the J gene lost 3 bases, with 13 bases spanning the gap. This CDR3 region has 17 residues.

V is TRBV28 and J is TRBJ2-7; tentatively, D is TRBD1 (5 bases). CDR3 length equals 14 residues. Trimming took 5 bases from V and 2 from J, leaving 13 bases between them. CDR1 is MDHEN, CDR2 SYDVKM, per germline. The CDR3 reads CASSGAVSPYEQYF. CDR3 sequence (DNA): TGTGCCAGCAGTGGGGCGGTCAGCCCCTACGAGCAGTACTTC.

CDR3 residues: CASSQKGTGHGYTF. The CDR3 coding sequence is TGTGCCAGCTCCCAGAAAGGGACAGGGCATGGCTACACCTTC. The chain combines TRBV18 with TRBJ1-2, with 9 bases identical to TRBD1. With V trimmed by 6 bases and J by 6 bases, 8 bases remained unmatched. This CDR3 has 14 residues. The germline CDR1 and CDR2 sequences are KGHSH and LQKENI.

This clone was detected only once. The chain employs TRBV10-2 and TRBJ2-2, with 7 bases aligning to TRBD2. The CDR3 consists of 15 residues. The germline gives CDR1 WSHSY, CDR2 SAAADI. J was trimmed by 3 bases and V by 4 bases; bases with no gene match: 5. This CDR3 is CASSARAGDTGELFF. The CDR3 region has the DNA TGCGCCAGCAGTGCCAGGGCGGGGGACACCGGGGAGCTGTTTTTT.

Details on this clone: The sample contains more than one DNA sequence encoding this CDR3. The gene calls are TRBV28 and TRBJ1-5; TRBD1 aligns across 9 bases. V lost 4 bases and J lost 2; bases outside the gene matches: 0. Germline V gene data show CDR1 as MDHEN and CDR2 as SYDVKM. This CDR3 is built from 14 residues. The CDR3 DNA follows: TGTGCCAGCAGTTGGACAGGGGGCAATCAGCCCCAGCATTTT. Translating gives CASSWTGGNQPQHF.

The gene calls are TRBV5-1 and TRBJ1-1; TRBD1 aligns across 7 bases. The CDR3 is 14 residues long. Germline V gives CDR1 SGHRS, CDR2 YFSETQ. V gave up 3 bases and J gave up 0 bases; unmatched junction bases: 2. In nucleotides, the CDR3 is TGCGCCAGCAGCTCGGGACAGTTGAACACTGAAGCTTTCTTT. This translates into CASSSGQLNTEAFF. Filled out from reference TRBV5-1 and TRBJ1-1, the complete variable domain reads KAGVTQTPRYLIKTRGQQVTLSCSPISGHRSVSWYQQTPGQGLQFLFEYFSETQRNKGNFPGRFSGRQFSNSRSEMNVSTLELGDSALYLCASSSGQLNTEAFFGQGTRLTVV.

The chain links TRBV9 to TRBJ2-3, with D maybe TRBD2 (7 bases). This CDR3 comprises 16 residues. V was pared by 0 bases and J by 1 base, with 12 bases between. Germline values: CDR1 SGDLS, CDR2 YYNGEE. CDR3 region: CASSVGGGAGTDTQYF. In nucleotides, the CDR3 is TGTGCCAGCAGCGTAGGTGGGGGGGCAGGCACAGATACGCAGTATTTT.

This rearrangement joins TRBV30 to TRBJ1-4, with unresolved D. The V gene lost 3 bases and the J gene lost 0 bases, with 5 bases spanning the gap. The V gene's germline CDR1 is GTSNPN and CDR2 SVGIG (reference sequence). This CDR3 comprises 13 residues. In DNA form, the CDR3 reads TGTGCCTGGAGATTCGCAACTAATGAAAAACTGTTTTTT. It translates to CAWRFATNEKLFF.

The CDR3 DNA sequence: TGTGCCTGGAATGGGAGGTCCTGGGGCACTGAAGCTTTCTTT. It encodes CAWNGRSWGTEAFF. The J gene is TRBJ1-1, the V gene TRBV30; D is ambiguous. Per the germline V gene, CDR1 is GTSNPN and CDR2 is SVGIG (reference sequence). V lost 4 bases and J 4 bases, leaving 16 bases between the germline ends. The CDR3 has 14 residues.

The chain joins TRBV11-2 to TRBJ2-1; D is perhaps TRBD2 (5 bases). V lost 5 bases and J lost 1, with 15 bases in between. The CDR3 spans 16 residues. Germline CDR1 is SGHAT and CDR2 is FQNNGV. CDR3 protein: CASSPSLVRSYNEQFF. The DNA for the CDR3 is TGTGCCAGCAGCCCTTCACTAGTCAGATCCTACAATGAGCAGTTCTTC.

With respect to this clone: The limits of the CDR3 on the DNA are not certain, so only TCRdb's listed CDR3 is given. The V gene is TRBV6-5, the J gene TRBJ2-6; the table assigns TRBD1, which was not confirmed against the DNA. From its first to its last residue, the CDR3 has 15 amino acids. Germline-derived CDR1 and CDR2 are MNHEY and SVGAGI. CDR3 sequence reads: CANRDSTFGANVLTF.

This chain connects TRBV11-3 to TRBJ2-5; 8 bases line up with TRBD1. Trimming took 1 base from V and 5 from J; bases not matched to a gene: 3. In germline, CDR1 is SGHNT, CDR2 YENEEA. CDR3 length equals 14 residues. The CDR3 bases are TGTGCCAGCAGCTTAGGACAGGGGAGGGAGACCCAGTACTTC. Protein sequence: CASSLGQGRETQYF.

This clone was observed a single time. The V gene is TRBV3-1 (or the pseudogene TRBV3-2), the J gene TRBJ2-3; D is unresolved. V shed 7 bases and J shed 4 bases, with 12 bases lying between them. The length of the CDR3 is 13 residues. Germline values: CDR1 LGHDT, CDR2 YNNKEL (reference sequence). This CDR3 is CASTYFGADTQYF. The CDR3 DNA sequence: TGTGCCAGCACCTACTTTGGAGCAGATACGCAGTATTTT.